Listed below are T cell receptor beta chains from one sample, sequenced in a study of shared clonotypes between healthy human individuals. Using immunoSEQ multiplex PCR, the repertoire was profiled, and TCRdb retains in-frame clones only, with some absent. The sample has 980,000 or so clones, over 60% seen once; the top ten hold around 1.5%. The sample was memory CD4+ T cells sorted from blood. The receptors come from a man younger than 35 in good health. The CDR3 runs from the conserved cysteine through the conserved F or W. The D gene is left open where the match is weak.

TRBV28 | . | CASSLAPFSGQGQPQHF
TRBV7-2 | TRBD1 | CASSLAGQGVGETQYF
TRBV6-5 | . | CASSSSTGGNYEQYF
TRBV7-2 | . | CASSSGVSSYEQYF
TRBV7-2 | . | CASSLAENPPMRIF
TRBV5-6 | . | CASSFGRMNTEAFF
TRBV2 | . | CASRTGLSGANVLTF
TRBV13 | . | CASSEDTAGGYTF
TRBV6-1 | . | CASSEARGAGYTF
TRBV10-3 | . | CAISEQGYEQYF
TRBV7-2 | . | CASSASRGPFIEQYF
TRBV7-2 | . | CASSQGGRSADTQYF
TRBV10-2 | TRBD2 | CASRTSGSYEQYF
TRBV5-1 | TRBD1 | CASRRQGSEKLFF
TRBV4-1 | TRBD1 | CASSQGDRDLTGANVLTF
TRBV28 | . | CASSLAPSAGELEGYTF